Following are 27 T cell receptor beta chains from one sample sequenced in a study of blood T cell repertoires in COVID-19. Measured with immunoSEQ multiplex PCR; TCRdb has only the in-frame clones, and not every one. The sample holds about 370,000 clones; about 89% are singletons and the top ten take around 3%. Material: peripheral blood. The receptor source for this set is a woman in her twenties or thirties with COVID-19, enrolled during active disease.

The chain has TRBV4-1 and TRBJ2-7; 9 bases are a match to TRBD1. The germline V gene has CDR1 MGHRA and CDR2 YSYEKL. Unmatched junction bases numbered 8, after V lost 3 bases and J lost 5 bases. This CDR3 is 15 amino acids long. In DNA form, the CDR3 reads TGCGCCAGCAGCCAGCCGGGACAGGGACGACACGAGCAGTACTTC. It translates to CASSQPGQGRHEQYF.

J is TRBJ1-2 and V is TRBV6-7; D remains ambiguous. TRBV6-7 is an ORF, and what it does is uncertain. There are 14 residues in the CDR3. Trimming left V 4 bases short and J 3 bases short, with 12 bases between. This chain's CDR3 is CASSCGPGDYGYTF. As DNA, the CDR3 is TGTGCCAGCAGTTGCGGACCCGGGGACTATGGCTACACCTTC.

The rearrangement uses TRBV10-3 and TRBJ1-5, with TRBD1 matching 8 bases. The trim removed 2 bases at V and 3 bases at J, leaving 6 bases unmatched. The germline CDR1 and CDR2 sequences are ENHRY and SYGVKD. There are 16 residues in the CDR3. The CDR3 sequence is CAISEGQGRNNQPQHF. The CDR3 coding sequence is TGTGCCATCAGTGAGGGACAGGGTCGGAACAATCAGCCCCAGCATTTT.

This rearrangement joins TRBV7-8 to TRBJ1-6; the D is unclear. CDR1 is SGHVS and CDR2 is FQNEAQ in the germline V gene. Between the trimmed V and J ends, which lost 2 bases and 6 bases, there was a span of 8 bases. CDR3 length equals 14 residues. The CDR3 is CASSLPVFNSPLHF. Here the CDR3 DNA reads TGTGCCAGCAGCTTACCCGTTTTTAATTCACCCCTCCACTTT.

The V call is TRBV28, the J call TRBJ1-2, with TRBD1 matching over 7 bases. This CDR3 is built from 16 residues. After removal of 2 bases from V and 3 bases from J, the junction contained 9 bases not matched to a gene. CDR1 and CDR2 from the germline V gene are MDHEN and SYDVKM. The CDR3 spells CASSLGAQGGYYGYTF. CDR3 coding DNA: TGTGCCAGCAGTTTAGGGGCGCAGGGGGGATACTATGGCTACACCTTC.

The chain combines TRBV4-3 with TRBJ2-3; 8 bases agree with TRBD2. Germline trimming cut 0 bases from V and 2 bases from J; bases unmatched to any gene: 4. Germline-derived CDR1 and CDR2 are LGHNA and YSLEER. The CDR3 spans 16 residues. The CDR3 DNA sequence: TGCGCCAGCAGCCAAGAGCGGGGGGCTTACACAGATACGCAGTATTTT. It encodes CASSQERGAYTDTQYF.

This clone was recorded only once. The chain is built from TRBV11-2 and TRBJ2-2, with D perhaps matching TRBD1 (5 bases). Germline values: CDR1 SGHAT, CDR2 FQNNGV. V gave up 3 bases and J gave up 12 bases, with 11 bases separating them. CDR3 size: 12 residues. CDR3 sequence reads: CASSLVRDKLFF. The CDR3 DNA follows: TGTGCCAGCAGCTTGGTCAGGGATAAGCTGTTTTTT.

The V call is TRBV6-4, the J call TRBJ1-1; no definite D call. Trimming pared 5 bases from V and 4 bases from J, leaving 14 bases between. CDR1 MRHNA and CDR2 SNTAGT come from the germline V gene. CDR3 size: 14 residues. CDR3 DNA sequence: TGTGCCAGCAGTAGACTTTCCGAGGGCACTGAAGCTTTCTTT. Protein product: CASSRLSEGTEAFF.

This chain uses TRBV24-1 with TRBJ2-2, with 8 bases lining up with TRBD1. Germline V gene data show CDR1 as KGHDR and CDR2 as SFDVKD. Trimming removed 3 bases from V and 1 base from J; junction bases left unmatched: 9. This CDR3 has 18 residues. Here the CDR3 reads CATSDIYTGTGNTGELFF. In nucleotides, the CDR3 is TGTGCCACCAGTGATATTTATACCGGGACAGGGAACACCGGGGAGCTGTTTTTT.

In its sample, this clone was seen a few times. The chain employs TRBV5-1 and TRBJ2-3, with 9 nucleotides matching TRBD2. V shed 0 bases and J 0 bases; nucleotides not matched to a gene: 2. There are 16 residues in the CDR3. Germline CDR1 is SGHRS and CDR2 is YFSETQ. CDR3 sequence: CASSLVRGGSTDTQYF. In DNA form, the CDR3 reads TGCGCCAGCAGCTTGGTGCGGGGGGGAAGCACAGATACGCAGTATTTT. The whole variable domain, remainder taken from reference TRBV5-1 and TRBJ2-3, is KAGVTQTPRYLIKTRGQQVTLSCSPISGHRSVSWYQQTPGQGLQFLFEYFSETQRNKGNFPGRFSGRQFSNSRSEMNVSTLELGDSALYLCASSLVRGGSTDTQYFGPGTRLTVL.

J is TRBJ2-5 and V is TRBV19, with TRBD2 matching over 15 bases. The CDR3 has 17 amino acids. Germline CDR1 LNHDA, CDR2 SQIVND (reference sequence). The junction had 8 bases not matched to a gene; V was cut back by 4 bases and J by 5 bases. The CDR3 nucleotides are TGTGCCAGTAGTACCGGACTAGCGGGAGGGTTCGGTGAGACCCAGTACTTC. Its protein product is CASSTGLAGGFGETQYF.

The chain combines TRBV5-1 with TRBJ1-5, with a weak D call TRBD1 (5 bases). Looked up from germline, CDR1 is SGHRS and CDR2 is YFSETQ. The CDR3 is 14 residues long. V lost 0 bases and J lost 5, with 9 bases in between. The DNA of the CDR3 is TGCGCCAGCAGCTTGGACGGGGGTGATCAGCCCCAGCATTTT. Its protein product is CASSLDGGDQPQHF.

The J gene is TRBJ1-1, the V gene TRBV5-6; D might be TRBD1 (5 bases). The CDR3 runs to 17 residues. Germline V gene data show CDR1 as SGHDT and CDR2 as YYEEEE. V gave up 0 bases and J gave up 3 bases, with 18 bases separating them. The CDR3 DNA sequence: TGTGCCAGCAGCTTGGCGTTTCAAGACCCGGGGGACACTGAAGCTTTCTTT. Protein product: CASSLAFQDPGDTEAFF.

The chain uses TRBV27 and TRBJ2-1; 10 bases are shared with TRBD2. The CDR3 contains 14 residues. Germline CDR1 and CDR2: MNHEY and SMNVEV (reference sequence). V lost 5 bases, J lost 6 bases, and 4 bases stayed unmatched. The CDR3 DNA follows: TGTGCCAGCAGTCAGCGGGGGGGCCGCAATGAGCAGTTCTTC. Residues: CASSQRGGRNEQFF.

The table lists this clone with a count of one. J is TRBJ2-7 and V is TRBV6-5; D is possibly TRBD2 (6 bases). The CDR3 has 15 residues. V was trimmed by 0 bases and J by 9 bases, leaving 18 bases between them. Germline-derived CDR1 and CDR2 are MNHEY and SVGAGI. Here the CDR3 DNA reads TGTGCCAGCAGTTACTCGCGACAGCTATCCGGGGGGCAGTACTTC. This sequence encodes CASSYSRQLSGGQYF.

Comments on this clone: This may be a read error: a much more frequent sequence differs by one nucleotide. V is TRBV7-8 and J is TRBJ1-5; a possible D gene is TRBD1 (5 bases). V lost 1 base to trimming and J lost 4 bases, with 5 bases between them. The germline V gene encodes CDR1 SGHVS and CDR2 FQNEAQ. The CDR3 runs to 13 residues. The CDR3 DNA is TGTGCCAGCAGCTTAGGACAGAATCAGCCCCAGCATTTT. Protein sequence: CASSLGQNQPQHF.

On this clone itself: Other nucleotide sequences from this sample produce the same CDR3. The chain recombines TRBV7-9 with TRBJ1-1; 7 bases map to TRBD1. The CDR3 is made up of 14 amino acids. The germline V gene has CDR1 SEHNR and CDR2 FQNEAQ (reference sequence). V trimming: 1 base; J trimming: 1 base; junction bases outside the gene matches: 0. The CDR3 sequence is CASSLGTGNTEAFF. In DNA, the CDR3 is TGTGCCAGCAGCTTAGGGACAGGGAACACTGAAGCTTTCTTT.

This sequence joins TRBV7-9 and TRBJ2-3; 10 nucleotides align to TRBD1. Trimming at V came to 3 bases and at J to 4 bases, leaving 4 bases not matched to a gene. The CDR3 spans 15 residues. Looked up from germline, CDR1 is SEHNR and CDR2 is FQNEAQ (reference sequence). CDR3 residues: CASSFGTGEADTQYF. In DNA, the CDR3 is TGTGCCAGCAGCTTCGGGACAGGGGAAGCAGATACGCAGTATTTT.

The V gene is TRBV7-2, the J gene TRBJ2-1, with 7 bases matching TRBD2. Per the germline V gene, CDR1 is SGHTA and CDR2 is FQGNSA. With 5 bases clipped from V and 2 bases from J, the junction kept 6 bases outside the gene matches. This CDR3 spans 15 amino acids. Written as DNA, the CDR3 is TGTGCCAGCAGCCTGCGGACTAGTACCTACAATGAGCAGTTCTTC. It codes for CASSLRTSTYNEQFF. Supplemented by reference TRBV7-2 and TRBJ2-1, the full variable domain reads GAGVSQSPSNKVTEKGKDVELRCDPISGHTALYWYRQSLGQGLEFLIYFQGNSAPDKSGLPSDRFSAERTGGSVSTLTIQRTQQEDSAVYLCASSLRTSTYNEQFFGPGTRLTVL.

The chain uses TRBV6-2 or TRBV6-3 and TRBJ1-2; TRBD1 agrees at 8 bases. The germline V gene encodes CDR1 MNHEY and CDR2 SVGEGT. The CDR3 runs 14 residues. V gave up 5 bases and J gave up 6 bases; unmatched junction bases: 8. CDR3 sequence (DNA): TGTGCCAGCAGTACACTGGGCAGGGGGCATGGCTACACCTTC. Translated, it gives CASSTLGRGHGYTF.

This clone was counted a single time. The rearrangement links TRBV3-1 (or the pseudogene TRBV3-2) to TRBJ1-1; no clear D gene. Looked up from germline, CDR1 is LGHDT and CDR2 is YNNKEL (reference sequence). The CDR3 has 13 residues. Trimming removed 5 bases from V and 2 bases from J, with 9 bases in between. CDR3 residues: CASSGGGNTEAFF. DNA for the CDR3: TGTGCCAGCAGCGGTGGAGGTAACACTGAAGCTTTCTTT.

This clone was detected only once. The V call is TRBV11-3, the J call TRBJ2-7; TRBD2 aligns across 15 bases. J gave up 9 bases and V 4 bases, and 10 bases lay outside the gene matches. Germline V gene lookup returns CDR1 SGHNT and CDR2 YENEEA. CDR3 length: 16 residues. The CDR3 loop is CASSSRGLAGGPVQYV. For the CDR3, the DNA is TGTGCCAGCAGCTCCCGTGGACTAGCGGGAGGGCCTGTGCAGTACGTC.

The chain carries TRBV11-2 and TRBJ1-3; no firm D call. Germline V gene data show CDR1 as SGHAT and CDR2 as FQNNGV. CDR3 length: 15 residues. Trimming removed 3 bases at V and 2 bases at J, with 11 bases between. CDR3 in amino acids: CASSFQTIPGNTIYF. CDR3 nucleotides: TGTGCCAGCAGCTTCCAGACAATACCTGGAAACACCATATATTTT.

The chain employs TRBV11-3 and TRBJ2-3; 11 positions match TRBD2. The V segment lost 2 bases and the J segment 3 bases; nucleotides outside the gene matches: 7. The germline V gene has CDR1 SGHNT and CDR2 YENEEA. CDR3 length equals 17 residues. The CDR3 DNA sequence: TGTGCCAGCAGCTTACCCTCAACTAGCGGGGGTACAGATACGCAGTATTTT. It yields the protein CASSLPSTSGGTDTQYF.

The chain carries TRBV15 and TRBJ2-4, with 10 bases aligning to TRBD2. The CDR3 totals 18 residues. CDR1 LNHNV and CDR2 YYDKDF come from the germline V gene (reference sequence). Trimming at V came to 0 bases and at J to 4 bases, leaving 9 bases not matched to a gene. CDR3 in amino acids: CATSRDRNSGGNKNIQYF. The CDR3 bases are TGTGCCACCAGCAGAGATCGGAATAGCGGGGGGAATAAAAACATTCAGTACTTC.

This chain links TRBV7-2 with TRBJ1-2; 12 bases match TRBD1. The CDR3 is made up of 14 amino acids. CDR1 and CDR2 from the germline V gene are SGHTA and FQGNSA. V was pared by 5 bases and J by 8 bases, with 6 bases of the junction left unmatched. DNA for the CDR3: TGTGCCAGCAGCGCGGGACAGGGGGCCGTAGGCTACACCTTC. Residues: CASSAGQGAVGYTF. The entire variable domain, with the rest obtained from reference TRBV7-2 and TRBJ1-2, is as follows: GAGVSQSPSNKVTEKGKDVELRCDPISGHTALYWYRQSLGQGLEFLIYFQGNSAPDKSGLPSDRFSAERTGGSVSTLTIQRTQQEDSAVYLCASSAGQGAVGYTFGSGTRLTVV.

This clone was seen just once. The chain combines TRBV7-2 with TRBJ2-1, with D perhaps matching TRBD2 (5 bases). The V gene's germline CDR1 is SGHTA and CDR2 FQGNSA. There are 13 residues in the CDR3. V was clipped by 2 bases and J by 8 bases, with 10 bases between them. CDR3 nucleotide sequence: TGTGCCAGCAGCTTAAACGGGAATCATGAGCAGTTCTTC. Protein sequence: CASSLNGNHEQFF.